One sample yielded the 19 T cell receptor beta chains listed below, sequenced in a study of technical replicates of blood from several donors. Assay used: immunoSEQ multiplex PCR; TCRdb lists only in-frame clones, some missing. The sample consists of around 85,000 clones, about 94% of them appearing once. The material sequenced was T cells isolated from PBMCs. The receptors stem from a human donor in good health.

The genes are TRBV7-9 and TRBJ1-3; D may be TRBD1 (5 bases). V was shortened by 1 base and J by 0 bases, with 10 bases between the two germline ends. This CDR3 has 16 amino acids. CDR1 SEHNR and CDR2 FQNEAQ come from the germline V gene (reference sequence). This CDR3 reads CASSLDVTASGNTIYF. The CDR3, as DNA: TGTGCCAGCAGCTTAGACGTGACAGCCTCTGGAAACACCATATATTTT.

The V call is TRBV28, the J call TRBJ2-7; possibly TRBD1 for D (5 bases). Germline V CDR1 and CDR2: MDHEN, SYDVKM. V was clipped by 6 bases and J by 8 bases, with 8 bases between them. The CDR3 is 10 amino acids. The CDR3 loop is CASSDSQQYF. The CDR3 DNA reads TGTGCCAGCAGCGACAGCCAGCAGTACTTC.

The chain links TRBV9 to TRBJ2-2, with no clear D. Trimming took 4 bases from V and 9 from J, leaving 13 bases between them. Germline CDR1 reads SGDLS; CDR2 reads YYNGEE. This CDR3 has 13 amino acids. CDR3 coding DNA: TGTGCCAGCAGCAGATCGGCGGCCCGGGAGCTGTTTTTT. This encodes CASSRSAARELFF.

This chain links TRBV6-6 with TRBJ2-1; 9 bases are shared with TRBD2. The CDR3 extends over 14 amino acids. In germline, CDR1 is MNHNY, CDR2 SVGAGI (reference sequence). J was trimmed by 7 bases and V by 8 bases; bases with no gene match: 9. The CDR3 region has the DNA TGTGCCAGCGGAAGCGGGGGGTCCTTTAATGAGCAGTTCTTC. It yields the protein CASGSGGSFNEQFF.

This chain links TRBV11-2 with TRBJ2-1, with D possibly being TRBD2 (6 bases). The length of the CDR3 is 13 residues. The V end was cut by 4 bases, the J end by 4 bases, with 8 bases between. Per germline, CDR1 SGHAT and CDR2 FQNNGV. CDR3 protein: CASSSTRYNEQFF. DNA of the CDR3: TGTGCCAGCAGCTCGACTAGATACAATGAGCAGTTCTTC.

The rearrangement joins TRBV6-5 to TRBJ2-5; 8 nucleotides line up with TRBD2. The trim removed 9 bases at V and 7 bases at J, leaving 10 bases unmatched. Per the germline V gene, CDR1 is MNHEY and CDR2 is SVGAGI. The CDR3 extends over 13 amino acids. The CDR3 nucleotides are TGTGCCAGTGGTGTTAGCGGGGCAGGGACCCAGTACTTC. It encodes CASGVSGAGTQYF.

The chain couples TRBV2 to TRBJ1-4, with 7 bases fitting TRBD1. The trim removed 7 bases at V and 4 bases at J, leaving 6 bases unmatched. The CDR3 runs to 14 residues. The V gene's germline CDR1 is SNHLY and CDR2 FYNNEI. The CDR3 is CASNRDRHNEKLFF. CDR3 nucleotides: TGTGCCAGCAATAGGGACAGACATAATGAAAAACTGTTTTTT.

The genes are TRBV28 and TRBJ2-1; D might be TRBD1 (6 bases). CDR3 length: 17 amino acids. Germline CDR1 and CDR2: MDHEN and SYDVKM. Trimming removed 4 bases at V and 2 bases at J, with 18 bases between. CDR3 residues: CASSSGASGATYNEQFF. DNA for the CDR3: TGTGCCAGCAGTTCCGGGGCCTCAGGGGCGACCTACAATGAGCAGTTCTTC.

The gene calls are TRBV5-1 and TRBJ2-7; D unclear. Germline V lookup: CDR1 SGHRS, CDR2 YFSETQ. The CDR3 has 16 residues. Trimming left V 0 bases short and J 4 bases short, with 17 bases between. CDR3 residues: CASSLVRPNGEYEQYF. Here the CDR3 DNA reads TGCGCCAGCAGCTTGGTTAGGCCGAATGGAGAATACGAGCAGTACTTC.

This rearrangement joins TRBV6-5 to TRBJ2-1; 7 bases are a match to TRBD1. Looked up from germline, CDR1 is MNHEY and CDR2 is SVGAGI. The CDR3 spans 16 residues. V lost 0 bases to trimming and J lost 3 bases; unmatched junction nucleotides: 5. This CDR3 reads CASSYSSPGGYNEQFF. In DNA form, the CDR3 reads TGTGCCAGCAGTTACTCGAGCCCAGGGGGCTACAATGAGCAGTTCTTC.

The chain combines TRBV19 with TRBJ2-3; 7 bases line up with TRBD1. Germline assignment: CDR1 LNHDA and CDR2 SQIVND (reference sequence). This CDR3 is 16 amino acids long. J gave up 1 base and V 4 bases, and 8 bases lay outside the gene matches. The CDR3, as DNA: TGTGCCAGTAGTACCCTGCCGGGACAGCGCACAGATACGCAGTATTTT. This sequence encodes CASSTLPGQRTDTQYF.

The chain combines TRBV4-2 with TRBJ2-7; 7 bases map to TRBD1. J gave up 2 bases and V 2 bases, and 3 bases lay outside the gene matches. Germline V gene sequence: CDR1 LGHNA, CDR2 YNFKEQ. The CDR3 totals 14 residues. The CDR3: CASSQTTGTYEQYF. CDR3 DNA sequence: TGTGCCAGCAGCCAAACGACAGGGACCTACGAGCAGTACTTC.

The CDR3 sequence: CASSLRTGVGQPQHF. CDR3 nucleotides: TGCGCCAGCAGCTTGAGAACAGGGGTGGGTCAGCCCCAGCATTTT. This chain uses TRBV5-1 with TRBJ1-5; 7 bases are shared with TRBD1. This CDR3 has 15 residues. CDR1 is SGHRS, CDR2 YFSETQ, per germline. V lost 1 base, J lost 6 bases, and 7 bases stayed unmatched.

The J gene is TRBJ2-7, the V gene TRBV2, with TRBD1 matching over 7 bases. Germline V gene lookup returns CDR1 SNHLY and CDR2 FYNNEI. V shed 11 bases, J shed 5 bases, and the junction held 9 bases outside the gene matches. CDR3 size: 12 residues. The CDR3 here is CAYGQEWDEQYF. In nucleotides, the CDR3 is TGTGCCTACGGACAGGAATGGGACGAGCAGTACTTC.

This chain connects TRBV4-1 to TRBJ2-3; unclear D gene. The germline V gene encodes CDR1 MGHRA and CDR2 YSYEKL. V was trimmed by 1 base and J by 5 bases, leaving 7 bases between them. This CDR3 is 13 amino acids long. CDR3 in DNA: TGCGCCAGCAGCCAAGGAAATAGAGATACGCAGTATTTT. Translating it yields CASSQGNRDTQYF.

The chain combines TRBV6-5 with TRBJ2-7; TRBD1 aligns across 9 bases. Looked up from germline, CDR1 is MNHEY and CDR2 is SVGAGI. The CDR3 has 14 residues. The J segment lost 4 bases and the V segment lost 10 bases, leaving 11 bases of the junction unmatched. The CDR3 nucleotides are TGTGCCACTAGGGGACAGGGAACAGGATACGAGCAGTACTTC. This gives the protein CATRGQGTGYEQYF.

The CDR3, as DNA: TGCGCCAGCAGCCAATACGAGACTAGCTCCTATGAGCAGTTCTTC. Translation: CASSQYETSSYEQFF. This chain uses TRBV4-1 with TRBJ2-1, with TRBD2 matching over 7 bases. The V gene's germline CDR1 is MGHRA and CDR2 YSYEKL. This CDR3 has 15 residues. J gave up 8 bases and V 2 bases, and 9 bases lay outside the gene matches.

The rearrangement links TRBV30 to TRBJ1-1; weak D call: TRBD1 (5 bases). Germline assignment: CDR1 GTSNPN and CDR2 SVGIG (reference sequence). The CDR3 sequence is 13 residues long. V lost 4 bases and J 0 bases, leaving 9 bases between the germline ends. The chain's CDR3 is CAWIDSLNTEAFF. The CDR3 DNA is TGTGCCTGGATTGACAGCCTGAACACTGAAGCTTTCTTT.

This sequence joins TRBV2 and TRBJ1-6, with D perhaps TRBD1 (6 bases). The CDR3 consists of 15 residues. V lost 4 bases and J 9 bases, leaving 16 bases between the germline ends. Per the germline V gene, CDR1 is SNHLY and CDR2 is FYNNEI. The CDR3 nucleotides read TGTGCCAGCAGTGGGACCGACCTCAGGGGTTCACCCCTCCACTTT. Protein sequence: CASSGTDLRGSPLHF. Together with reference TRBV2 and TRBJ1-6, the CDR3 gives the full variable domain: EPEVTQTPSHQVTQMGQEVILRCVPISNHLYFYWYRQILGQKVEFLVSFYNNEISEKSEIFDDQFSVERPDGSNFTLKIRSTKLEDSAMYFCASSGTDLRGSPLHFGNGTRLTVT.